This TCR beta chain was captured by sequencing in a study of blood T cell repertoires in COVID-19. Study overall: Acute and convalescent COVID-19 specimens originated in the United States, Italy and Spain. T cells, B-cell-depleted T cells, or PBMCs supplied cDNA or gDNA.

In the case of this clone: The same CDR3 is also encoded by other DNA sequences in this sample.

CDR3 length: 15 residues. The ends lost 1 base at V and 0 bases at J; junction bases unmatched: 1. Germline V gene lookup returns CDR1 SGHNT and CDR2 YENEEA. In the authors' methods: Reference gene primer amplification yielded estimated nucleated cell counts. Clones were sequenced by immunoSEQ multiplex PCR, and TCRdb holds only the in-frame ones, with some missing. The DNA gave D and trimming, while V, J and clone size come from that table. The table has about 350,000 clones, more than 75% seen once. The sample was peripheral blood. The origin of this receptor is a woman between 18 and 29 years old who had recovered from COVID-19. The chain recombines TRBV11-3 with TRBJ2-3; 7 bases agree with TRBD1. CDR3 amino acids: CASSLGQGSTDTQYF. DNA of the CDR3: TGTGCCAGCAGCTTAGGACAGGGTAGCACAGATACGCAGTATTTT. The full variable domain, its missing parts supplied by reference TRBV11-3 and TRBJ2-3, is EAGVVQSPRYKIIEKKQPVAFWCNPISGHNTLYWYLQNLGQGPELLIRYENEEAVDDSQLPKDRFSAERLKGVDSTLKIQPAELGDSAVYLCASSLGQGSTDTQYFGPGTRLTVL.